Below, one TCR beta chain is given with its context. No antigen is known for it. Per-nucleotide qualities are absent, and no much larger clonotype sits a single base away. The CDR3 numbers 13 residues from cysteine through phenylalanine. CDR3 DNA only is kept here, 39 bases in frame from base 1. The germline V gene encodes CDR1 SGHTA and CDR2 FQGNSA. At the junction V is shortened by 6 bases and J by 3 bases, with 12 bases in between. Genomic DNA was extracted from sorted cells for sequencing of the TCRbeta CDR3 region. The immunoSEQ Assay was used for sequencing of TCRbeta CDR3 regions. TCRdb re-hosts the immuneACCESS table, in-frame sequences only. Its copies lack some clones; in the studies checked, an unresolved V gene accounts for under half of them, and the cause for the rest is not known. This sample is represented by roughly 70,000 clones; 80% to 90% of them were singletons. The ten top clones hold 0.65% to 0.9% of the sample.

This sample is part of a study of OX40 agonist ivuxolimab in advanced cancers. Background for the entire study: Ivuxolimab was an agonistic, fully human IgG2 monoclonal antibody directed against OX40 (CD134), a costimulatory receptor. Intravenous ivuxolimab was administered to patients every 2 weeks at six dose levels: 0.01, 0.1, 0.3, 1.5, 3 and 10 mg/kg. Of the roughly 52 dose-escalation patients, hepatocellular carcinoma was present in approximately 20, melanoma in roughly 15, renal cell carcinoma in 9 and head and neck cancer in 9. A male proportion of roughly 80% and a mean age of approximately 55 years, ranging from 23 to 79, were recorded for the dose-escalation cohort. Patients were allowed to have had prior anti-PD-1, anti-PD-L1 or anti-CTLA-4 therapy, and less than 45% of the dose-escalation patients had previously received checkpoint inhibitors. Three dose-escalation patients achieved partial responses, one with hepatocellular carcinoma and two with cutaneous melanoma. Peripheral TCRbeta sequencing aimed to test whether ivuxolimab altered TCR sequence diversity and caused clonal T-cell expansion. The paper reports the monotherapy dose-escalation portion (N of about 54 patients) of the phase I ivuxolimab trial.

The trial excluded patients who had a history of autoimmune disease or were on systemic immunosuppression. Peripheral blood for TCR sequencing was collected from all dose cohorts at baseline, on cycle 4 day 1, and on cycle 7 day 1. Samples were obtained from an open-label, multicenter, first-in-human phase I dose-escalation trial of ivuxolimab. Adults with locally advanced or metastatic melanoma, renal cell carcinoma, hepatocellular carcinoma or head and neck squamous cell carcinoma were enrolled in the trial. Before TCR sequencing, CD4+ and CD8+ T cells were separately sorted from peripheral blood. Study-level results and caveats: Which antigens the clonally expanded peripheral T cells were specific for was not determined. Low levels of normalized T-cell clonal expansion were also shown by some nonresponding patients. At doses of 0.1 to 3.0 mg/kg, clonal expansion of both CD4+ and CD8+ T cells in blood was seen between baseline and week 6. Partial responders in the 0.1-3.0 mg/kg groups had among the lowest normalized peripheral clonal expansion, especially among CD8+ T cells. After ivuxolimab, more expanded clones were found on average in CD8+ T cells than in CD4+ T cells.

The sequences come from CD4+ or CD8+ T cells sorted from blood, collected in a trial of the OX40 agonist ivuxolimab. The rearranged segments are TRBV7-2 and TRBJ2-7, with a weak D call of TRBD2 (6 bases match). The sequence was obtained from an adult with an advanced solid tumor such as melanoma, head and neck, liver or kidney cancer. The sequence in DNA is TGTGCCAGCAGAAGGGACTTGCGCTACGAGCAGTACTTC. Its product reads: CASRRDLRYEQYF.